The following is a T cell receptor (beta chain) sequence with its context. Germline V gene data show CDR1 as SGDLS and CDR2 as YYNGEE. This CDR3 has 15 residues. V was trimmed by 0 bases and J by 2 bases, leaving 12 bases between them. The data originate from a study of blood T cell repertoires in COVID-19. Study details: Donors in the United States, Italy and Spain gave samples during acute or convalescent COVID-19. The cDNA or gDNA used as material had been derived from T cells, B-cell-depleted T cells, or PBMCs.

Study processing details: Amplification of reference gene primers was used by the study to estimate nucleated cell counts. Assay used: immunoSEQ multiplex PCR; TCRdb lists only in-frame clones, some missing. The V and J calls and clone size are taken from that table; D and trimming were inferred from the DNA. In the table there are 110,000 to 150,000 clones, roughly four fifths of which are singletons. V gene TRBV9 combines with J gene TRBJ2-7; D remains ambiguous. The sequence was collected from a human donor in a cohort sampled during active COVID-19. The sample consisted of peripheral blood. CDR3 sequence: CASSVATQATYEQYF. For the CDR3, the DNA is TGTGCCAGCAGCGTAGCAACCCAAGCTACCTACGAGCAGTACTTC.